The 9 T cell receptor beta chains below were found in one sample sequenced in a study of T cell changes during pregnancy in multiple sclerosis. TCRdb's table, derived via immunoSEQ multiplex PCR, lists solely in-frame clones and lacks some. The sample lists 40,000 to 55,000 clones, about nine tenths occurring once. The specimen was CD4+ T cells from peripheral blood mononuclear cells, collected before pregnancy. The receptor set was obtained from a female donor with multiple sclerosis, enrolled in a pregnancy study.

The chain employs TRBV4-2 and TRBJ2-1; 12 nucleotides line up with TRBD1. The CDR3 runs 16 residues. The germline gives CDR1 LGHNA, CDR2 YNFKEQ. V was clipped by 4 bases and J by 9 bases; unmatched bases: 10. The CDR3 here is CASSPNPGQGAGEQFF. CDR3 nucleotide sequence: TGTGCCAGCAGCCCGAATCCGGGACAGGGGGCAGGTGAGCAGTTCTTC.

The chain is built from TRBV28 and TRBJ2-7; D gene ambiguous. Germline values: CDR1 MDHEN, CDR2 SYDVKM. Between the trimmed V and J ends, which lost 4 bases and 3 bases, there was a span of 4 bases. CDR3 length: 11 residues. CDR3 protein: CASSSVYEQYF. The CDR3 DNA is TGTGCCAGCAGTTCGGTCTACGAGCAGTACTTC. Using reference TRBV28 and TRBJ2-7 for the parts outside the CDR3, the full variable domain is DVKVTQSSRYLVKRTGEKVFLECVQDMDHENMFWYRQDPGLGLRLIYFSYDVKMKEKGDIPEGYSVSREKKERFSLILESASTNQTSMYLCASSSVYEQYFGPGTRLTVT.

V and J are TRBV6-1 and TRBJ1-6; no clear D gene. Germline CDR1 and CDR2: MNHNS and SASEGT. V lost 1 base to trimming and J lost 3 bases, with 10 bases between them. The CDR3 spans 16 residues. CDR3 bases: TGTGCCAGCAGTGAAGACTACGGCCACTATAATTCACCCCTCCACTTT. Amino acid sequence: CASSEDYGHYNSPLHF.

This clone showed up just once. V and J are TRBV6-6 and TRBJ2-3; 11 bases are a match to TRBD2. J was trimmed by 0 bases and V by 6 bases; bases with no gene match: 5. CDR1 is MNHNY and CDR2 is SVGAGI in the germline V gene (reference sequence). This CDR3 comprises 16 residues. CDR3 sequence reads: CASRPGLAGSTDTQYF. CDR3 in DNA: TGTGCCAGCAGGCCCGGACTAGCGGGTAGCACAGATACGCAGTATTTT.

V gene TRBV7-6 combines with J gene TRBJ2-3; possibly TRBD1 for D (5 bases). Germline CDR1 is SGHVS and CDR2 is FNYEAQ. There are 13 residues in the CDR3. V was shortened by 4 bases and J by 4 bases, with 9 bases between the two germline ends. This CDR3 reads CASSSGLPDTQYF. CDR3 nucleotide sequence: TGTGCCAGCAGCTCAGGGTTGCCAGATACGCAGTATTTT.

This clone was counted a single time. This chain connects TRBV30 to TRBJ1-2; D may be TRBD1 (5 bases). V was trimmed by 5 bases and J by 7 bases, leaving 8 bases between them. The CDR3 covers 10 residues. Germline V lookup: CDR1 GTSNPN, CDR2 SVGIG (reference sequence). DNA of the CDR3: TGTGCCTGGCAGGGTGCTGGCTACACCTTC. As protein: CAWQGAGYTF.

The rearrangement links TRBV4-3 to TRBJ2-7, with D possibly matching TRBD2 (6 bases). The CDR3 covers 14 residues. Germline CDR1 reads LGHNA; CDR2 reads YSLEER. The V and J ends lost 4 bases and 1 base respectively, with 11 bases between them. This CDR3 reads CASSRSGGSYEQYF. The CDR3 nucleotides read TGCGCCAGCAGCCGCTCCGGGGGTTCCTACGAGCAGTACTTC.

This clone was seen only a few times. At the DNA level, this CDR3 is encoded by other sequences in the same sample as well. The J gene is TRBJ1-2, the V gene TRBV5-1; 8 nucleotides align to TRBD1. V shed 4 bases and J 5 bases; nucleotides not matched to a gene: 4. The CDR3 has 13 amino acids. Germline CDR1 reads SGHRS; CDR2 reads YFSETQ. CDR3 region: CASSLDRGYGYTF. The CDR3 region has the DNA TGCGCCAGCAGCCTAGACAGGGGTTATGGCTACACCTTC.

The chain carries TRBV23-1 and TRBJ2-7; 7 bases map to TRBD1. TRBV23-1 is flagged as an ORF with uncertain function. The CDR3 runs to 13 residues. V was pared by 4 bases and J by 4 bases, with 4 bases of the junction left unmatched. Here the CDR3 reads CASSLSRGYEQYF. The DNA of the CDR3 is TGCGCCAGCAGTCTAAGCAGGGGGTACGAGCAGTACTTC.